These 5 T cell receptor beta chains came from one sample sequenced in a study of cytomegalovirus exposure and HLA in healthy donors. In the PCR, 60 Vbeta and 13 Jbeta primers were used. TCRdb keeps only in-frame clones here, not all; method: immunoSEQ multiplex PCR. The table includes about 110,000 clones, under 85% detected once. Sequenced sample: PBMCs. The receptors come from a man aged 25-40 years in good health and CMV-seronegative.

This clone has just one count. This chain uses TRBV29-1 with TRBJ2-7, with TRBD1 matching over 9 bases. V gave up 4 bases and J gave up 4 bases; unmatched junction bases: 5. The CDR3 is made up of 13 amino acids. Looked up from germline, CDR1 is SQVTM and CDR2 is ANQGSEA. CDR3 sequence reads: CSVGDRVGYEQYF. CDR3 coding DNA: TGCAGCGTTGGGGACAGGGTCGGGTACGAGCAGTACTTC.

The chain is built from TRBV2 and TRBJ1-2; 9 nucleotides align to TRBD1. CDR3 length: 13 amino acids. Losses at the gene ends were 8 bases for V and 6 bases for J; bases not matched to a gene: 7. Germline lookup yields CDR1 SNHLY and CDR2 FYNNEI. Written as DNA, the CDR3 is TGTGCCAGCTGGACAGGGGAGTTTAATGGCTACACCTTC. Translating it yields CASWTGEFNGYTF.

The CDR3 region has the DNA TGTGCCAGTAGTATAGCTATGAGGGATGGCACTGAAGCTTTCTTT. Amino acids: CASSIAMRDGTEAFF. This chain connects TRBV19 to TRBJ1-1; D is ambiguous. Germline V gives CDR1 LNHDA, CDR2 SQIVND (reference sequence). Trimming left V 1 base short and J 4 bases short, with 13 bases between. The length of the CDR3 is 15 residues.

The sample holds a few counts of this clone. CDR3 protein: CASSPWTGRYEQYF. CDR3 bases: TGTGCCAGCAGCCCCTGGACAGGGCGCTACGAGCAGTACTTC. This rearrangement joins TRBV7-2 to TRBJ2-7; 8 bases map to TRBD1. The junction had 6 bases not matched to a gene; V was cut back by 5 bases and J by 3 bases. The CDR3 has 14 residues. From germline, CDR1 is SGHTA and CDR2 FQGNSA.

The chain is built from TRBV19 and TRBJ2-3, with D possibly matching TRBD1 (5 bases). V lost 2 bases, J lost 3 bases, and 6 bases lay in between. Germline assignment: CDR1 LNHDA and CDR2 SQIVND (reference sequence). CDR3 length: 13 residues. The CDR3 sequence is CASSIRGTDTQYF. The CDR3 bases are TGTGCCAGTAGTATAAGGGGTACAGATACGCAGTATTTT.